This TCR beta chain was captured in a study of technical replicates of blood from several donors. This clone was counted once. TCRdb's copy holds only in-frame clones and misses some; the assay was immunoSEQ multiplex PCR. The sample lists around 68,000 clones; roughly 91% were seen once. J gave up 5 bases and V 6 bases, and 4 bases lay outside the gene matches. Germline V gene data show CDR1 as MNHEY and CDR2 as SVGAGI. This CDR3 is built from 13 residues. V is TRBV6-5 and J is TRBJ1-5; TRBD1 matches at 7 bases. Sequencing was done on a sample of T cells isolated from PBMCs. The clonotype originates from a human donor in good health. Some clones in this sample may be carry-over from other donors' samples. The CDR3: CASRTGYDQPQHF. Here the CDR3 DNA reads TGTGCCAGCAGGACAGGGTACGATCAGCCCCAGCATTTT.